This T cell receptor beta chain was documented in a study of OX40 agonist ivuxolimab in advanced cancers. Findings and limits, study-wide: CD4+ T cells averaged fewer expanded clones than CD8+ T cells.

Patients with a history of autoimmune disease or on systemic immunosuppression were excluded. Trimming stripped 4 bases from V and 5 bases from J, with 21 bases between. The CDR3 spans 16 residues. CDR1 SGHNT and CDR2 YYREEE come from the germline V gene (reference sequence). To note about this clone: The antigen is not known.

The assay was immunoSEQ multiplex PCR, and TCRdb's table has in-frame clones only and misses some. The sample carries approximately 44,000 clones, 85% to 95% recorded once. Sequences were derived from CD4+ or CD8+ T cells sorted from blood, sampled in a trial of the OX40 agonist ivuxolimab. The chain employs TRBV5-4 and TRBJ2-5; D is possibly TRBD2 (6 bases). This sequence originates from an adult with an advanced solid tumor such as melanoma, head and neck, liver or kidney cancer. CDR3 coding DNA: TGTGCCAGCAGCGCGGGGACCGCCTTAGCGGAGGAGACCCAGTACTTC. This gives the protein CASSAGTALAEETQYF. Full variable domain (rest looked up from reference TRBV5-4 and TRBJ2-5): ETGVTQSPTHLIKTRGQQVTLRCSSQSGHNTVSWYQQALGQGPQFIFQYYREEENGRGNFPPRFSGLQFPNYSSELNVNALELDDSALYLCASSAGTALAEETQYFGPGTRLLVL.